Listed here are 18 T cell receptor beta chains from one sample, sequenced in a study of HIV-infected children after antiretroviral therapy interruption. Treatment given: PENTA 11 planned treatment interruption arm or continuous ART arm. The TCR library was built from RNA with a 3' RACE protocol and unique molecular identifiers. One entry per CDR3 protein, called by TCRdb with MiXCR from the 3' RACE reads. The data hold about 40,000 distinct CDR3 sequences, with more than 6.5% observed a single time. The sequenced sample was CD45RA+ CD4+ T cells from PBMCs, pooled from several time points, obtained from a donor given antiretroviral therapy, either interrupted or continuous. Subset denoted: naive CD4+ CD45RA+ CD45RO- T cells. The receptors derive from a pool of human donors with HIV.

This clonotype has at least ten counts. The rearrangement joins TRBV6-2 or TRBV6-3 to TRBJ2-3, with 10 bases that match TRBD2. Germline V gives CDR1 MNHEY, CDR2 SVGEGT. The CDR3 extends over 16 amino acids. Germline trimming cut 3 bases from V and 5 bases from J; bases unmatched to any gene: 8. This CDR3 is CASSYLTSGAGDTQYF. DNA for the CDR3: TGTGCCAGCAGTTATCTAACTAGCGGGGCTGGAGATACGCAGTATTTT.

This chain uses TRBV11-1 with TRBJ2-5; D not certain. The germline V and J ends were trimmed by 3 bases and 5 bases, with 16 bases remaining between them. Germline V gene sequence: CDR1 SGHAT, CDR2 FQDESV (reference sequence). The CDR3 totals 15 residues. The CDR3 reads CASSLSVSELETQYF. In DNA, the CDR3 is TGTGCCAGCAGCTTGTCAGTTTCGGAGTTGGAGACCCAGTACTTC. Full variable domain (missing parts from reference TRBV11-1 and TRBJ2-5): EAEVAQSPRYKITEKSQAVAFWCDPISGHATLYWYRQILGQGPELLVQFQDESVVDDSQLPKDRFSAERLKGVDSTLKIQPAELGDSAMYLCASSLSVSELETQYFGPGTRLLVL.

The table lists this clonotype with many counts. The genes are TRBV20-1 and TRBJ2-7; D is unclear. The CDR3 totals 11 residues. Germline loops: CDR1 DFQATT, CDR2 SNEGSKA (reference sequence). With 6 bases removed from V and 5 bases from J, the gap between germline ends came to 11 bases. CDR3 in amino acids: CSAKGPHEQYF. The CDR3 bases are TGCAGTGCAAAAGGGCCCCACGAGCAGTACTTC.

This clonotype showed up many times. V gene TRBV12-3 or TRBV12-4 combines with J gene TRBJ2-7; 7 nucleotides line up with TRBD1. Germline trimming cut 6 bases from V and 7 bases from J; bases unmatched to any gene: 9. The CDR3 sequence is 13 residues long. CDR3 sequence reads: CASSRGQVLEQYF. The CDR3 nucleotides read TGTGCCAGCAGCCGCGGACAGGTTTTAGAGCAGTACTTC.

This clonotype was seen at least ten times. This sequence joins TRBV6-5 and TRBJ2-7; TRBD1 is a possible D gene (5 bases). V lost 4 bases and J lost 5, with 15 bases in between. The CDR3 totals 14 residues. CDR1 and CDR2 from the germline V gene are MNHEY and SVGAGI. This CDR3 is CASSWGPEVDEQYF. The DNA of the CDR3 is TGTGCCAGCAGTTGGGGCCCCGAGGTGGACGAGCAGTACTTC.

As regards this clonotype: One end of the junction does not line up with germline, which may come from a read error. J is TRBJ2-7 and V is TRBV12-3 or TRBV12-4, with TRBD1 matching over 8 bases. The CDR3 length is 12 residues. CDR3 coding DNA: TGTGCCAGCGGGACAGGTACCTACGCGCAGTACTTC. As protein: CASGTGTYAQYF.

This clonotype was observed at least ten times. The chain combines TRBV27 with TRBJ2-7, with TRBD1 matching 9 bases. Germline V gene data show CDR1 as MNHEY and CDR2 as SMNVEV (reference sequence). The J segment lost 7 bases and the V segment lost 5 bases, leaving 6 bases of the junction unmatched. This CDR3 region has 13 residues. CDR3 loop: CASSRDRVSEQYF. The DNA for the CDR3 is TGTGCCAGCAGTCGGGACAGGGTGTCAGAGCAGTACTTC.

CDR3 nucleotide sequence: TGTGCCAGCAGCACCCGACTAGCGGGAGGGCAAGAGACCCAGTACTTC. Its protein is CASSTRLAGGQETQYF. This chain links TRBV7-2 with TRBJ2-5; 14 bases map to TRBD2. In germline, CDR1 is SGHTA, CDR2 FQGNSA. The CDR3 totals 16 residues. The ends lost 5 bases at V and 2 bases at J; junction bases unmatched: 4.

The rearrangement links TRBV12-3 or TRBV12-4 to TRBJ1-5; the D gene is possibly TRBD1 (5 bases). V was pared by 1 base and J by 4 bases, with 11 bases between. There are 15 residues in the CDR3. Written as DNA, the CDR3 is TGTGCCAGCAGTTTAGAGGGGTTGGGGAATCAGCCCCAGCATTTT. Translation: CASSLEGLGNQPQHF.

This clonotype turned up a few times. J is TRBJ1-1 and V is TRBV6-2 or TRBV6-3; D gene uncertain. The CDR3 has 14 amino acids. CDR1 is MNHEY and CDR2 is SVGEGT in the germline V gene. V gave up 5 bases and J gave up 3 bases, with 13 bases separating them. The CDR3 loop is CASSLALGYTEAFF. As DNA, the CDR3 is TGTGCCAGCAGTCTGGCTTTGGGCTACACTGAAGCTTTCTTT.

This clonotype turned up a few times. The CDR3 region has the DNA TGCAGTGCTCAAGGACTAGCGTCGTACGAGCAGTACTTC. Amino acid sequence: CSAQGLASYEQYF. The chain links TRBV20-1 to TRBJ2-7; 9 bases are a match to TRBD2. This CDR3 is built from 13 residues. Per germline, CDR1 DFQATT and CDR2 SNEGSKA (reference sequence). J gave up 4 bases and V 5 bases, and 6 bases lay outside the gene matches.

A few counts support this clonotype. The rearrangement uses TRBV5-1 and TRBJ2-1; the D call may be TRBD1 or TRBD2 (5 bases each). The V gene lost 1 base and the J gene lost 10 bases, with 24 bases spanning the gap. The V gene's germline CDR1 is SGHRS and CDR2 YFSETQ. The CDR3 is 17 amino acids. For the CDR3, the DNA is TGCGCCAGCAGCTTGAACCCGCCCGGGACGGTGGACCTAGAGCAGTTCTTC. Protein product: CASSLNPPGTVDLEQFF.

The sample holds many counts of this clonotype. DNA for the CDR3: TGTGCCATCAGTGCTACAGGGTACGAGCAGTACTTC. Protein product: CAISATGYEQYF. This chain joins TRBV10-3 and TRBJ2-7; the D gene is possibly TRBD1 (6 bases). The germline CDR1 and CDR2 sequences are ENHRY and SYGVKD. Trimming shortened V by 4 bases and J by 4 bases, and 8 bases separated the two germline ends. The CDR3 has 12 amino acids.

This clonotype appeared many times. The chain couples TRBV27 to TRBJ1-5; maybe TRBD1 (5 bases). Germline values: CDR1 MNHEY, CDR2 SMNVEV (reference sequence). The CDR3 has 15 residues. V gave up 11 bases and J gave up 12 bases, with 29 bases separating them. The CDR3 loop is CASRAVRDSIAIQHF. The DNA of the CDR3 is TGTGCCTCACGGGCAGTCCGGGACTCTATCGCCATCCAGCATTTT.

This clonotype was counted at least ten times. V and J are TRBV11-1 and TRBJ2-4; 15 bases align to TRBD2. The V and J ends lost 5 bases and 4 bases, in that order; junction bases with no gene match: 9. Looked up from germline, CDR1 is SGHAT and CDR2 is FQDESV (reference sequence). The CDR3 is 18 residues long. The CDR3 DNA sequence: TGTGCCAGCAGCCCGGGACTAGCGGGAGGTCCCTCGAAAAACATTCAGTACTTC. Its translation: CASSPGLAGGPSKNIQYF.

V usage is TRBV12-3 or TRBV12-4 and J usage is TRBJ1-2; 9 positions agree with TRBD1. With 6 bases clipped from V and 8 bases from J, the junction kept 7 bases outside the gene matches. The CDR3 loop spans 13 amino acids. CDR3 sequence reads: CASSPTGGEGYTF. CDR3 in DNA: TGTGCCAGCAGCCCGACAGGGGGTGAGGGCTACACCTTC.

This clonotype was picked up many times. For the CDR3, the DNA is TGTGCCAGTAGTTCCAGTGGTAATGAGCAGTTCTTC. Amino acid sequence: CASSSSGNEQFF. V gene TRBV19 combines with J gene TRBJ2-1, with D hard to call. V lost 5 bases and J lost 7, with 9 bases in between. Germline values: CDR1 LNHDA, CDR2 SQIVND (reference sequence). The CDR3 is 12 residues long.

This clonotype was detected many times. V gene TRBV12-3 or TRBV12-4 combines with J gene TRBJ2-1, with D possibly matching TRBD1 (6 bases). V was clipped by 3 bases and J by 8 bases, with 14 bases between them. The CDR3 runs to 14 residues. The CDR3 nucleotides are TGTGCCAGCAGTTTCCGCGGTAAGGGGGATGAGCAGTTCTTC. It yields the protein CASSFRGKGDEQFF.